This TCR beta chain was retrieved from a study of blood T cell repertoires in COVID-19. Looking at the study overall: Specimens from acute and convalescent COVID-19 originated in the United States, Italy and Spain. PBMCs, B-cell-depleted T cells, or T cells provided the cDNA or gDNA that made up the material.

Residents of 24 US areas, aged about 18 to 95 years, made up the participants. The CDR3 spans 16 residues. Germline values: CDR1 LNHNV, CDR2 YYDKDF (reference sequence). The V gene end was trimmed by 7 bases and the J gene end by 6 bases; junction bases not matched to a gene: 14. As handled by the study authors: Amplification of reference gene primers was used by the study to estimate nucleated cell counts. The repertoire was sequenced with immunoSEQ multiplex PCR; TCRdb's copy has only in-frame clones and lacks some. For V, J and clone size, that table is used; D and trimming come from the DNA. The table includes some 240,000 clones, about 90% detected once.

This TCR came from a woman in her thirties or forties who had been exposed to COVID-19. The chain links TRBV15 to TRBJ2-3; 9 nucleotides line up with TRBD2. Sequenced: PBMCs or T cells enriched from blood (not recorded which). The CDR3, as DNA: TGTGCCACCACCATGACTAGCGGAGTTGTAATTGATACGCAGTATTTT. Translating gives CATTMTSGVVIDTQYF.